This T cell receptor beta chain was identified in a study of naive and memory T cell subsets (dated by TCRdb to between 2016 and 2019). In the study overall: Sorted naive and memory T cell subsets from peripheral blood were analyzed in the study using a UMI-based, open-source pipeline for TCR alpha and beta sequencing. The functional CMV T cell responses agreed completely with IgG serology results. RNA was DNase-treated and reverse transcribed with TCR constant-region primers, mostly using SuperScript III. Results and caveats for the whole study, not just this receptor: In both CD4 and CD8 cells, the Gini index increased while Shannon and inverse Simpson diversity decreased from naive through CM, EM and EMRA. The repertoire findings for the naive and memory subsets could not be validated against a ground truth, as none was available. Following error correction, more than 95% of naive TCR sequences occurred only once, which made naive abundance distributions much steeper than those of memory subsets. A power law was followed by TCR abundance, with an exponent that differed between naive and memory subsets but was consistent across the three individuals. RNA-based TCR counts may be affected by expression changes linked to T cell activation and differentiation. Each clonotype was defined as a single alpha or beta chain sequence rather than as a paired alpha/beta receptor.

Separate amplification of TCR alpha and beta chain libraries was performed from the second PCR step onward. To determine each donor's CMV status, fresh PBMCs were stimulated overnight with CMV viral lysate, and IFNgamma production from CD4+ T cells was then assessed. Using Miltenyi beads, CD4 T cells were first positively selected, and CD8 T cells were then positively selected from the CD4-negative fraction. After staining for CD3, CD4, CD8, CD45RA, CD27 and a live/dead dye, cells were sorted on a BD Aria II into four subsets based on CD45RA and CD27. A few healthy volunteers provided blood, and the blood of each volunteer was split into CD4 and CD8 T cells and then into four differentiation subsets. About 110 ml of peripheral blood was collected from each donor, and PBMC were isolated from the blood using Ficoll-Paque PLUS density-gradient centrifugation. Sorted cells were lysed in RLT buffer, after which RNA was extracted using a Qiagen RNeasy kit and stored at -80 degrees C.

With regard to this clonotype: Which antigen it targets is not known. Base qualities are not at hand, and no much larger clone is one base apart.

The library was made by UMI-ligation and nested PCR. The beta constant-region primer was an equimolar mix of two oligonucleotides covering both TRBC1 and TRBC2. Four rounds of PCR were used to amplify ligated cDNA, with nested alpha and beta constant-region primers being used together with the SP2 primer. A single-stranded oligonucleotide carrying the SP2 primer and a 12-nucleotide UMI was ligated to the 3' end of the cDNA by T4 RNA ligase 1. Incubation of the ligation reaction was carried out at 16 degrees C for about 18-25 hours. PCR2 was typically run as a SYBR Green qPCR and stopped at a predetermined threshold to prevent over-amplification. Apart from the first purification, every purification step used Agencourt AMPure XP magnetic beads. Library amounts were measured by Qubit and library quality was assessed on a TapeStation, where the main peak was expected at around 650 bp. Pooled libraries were sequenced on an Illumina MiSeq using v2 2x251 paired-end kits, and typically 1-2 million reads were obtained per sample. Each sample library was pooled at 4 nM, and about 5-7.5% PhiX was included to improve cluster recognition. Processing in the source paper ran as follows. Using tag matching that tolerated one base-pair mismatch, Decombinator assigned V and J genes to FASTQ reads that had been processed by Demultiplexor. By using UMIs, Collapsinator corrected both sequencing errors and the frequency errors caused by PCR heterogeneity. CDR3Translator translated TCRs and extracted CDR3s from the conserved cysteine to the FGXG phenylalanine, flagging non-productive sequences. Gini, Shannon entropy and inverse Simpson indices were calculated on repertoires subsampled to equal numbers of UMI-defined TCRs. Clonotype abundance distributions were fitted to a power law by maximum likelihood within the linear range. Similar UMI counts, unique TCR numbers and clonal distributions were obtained with the pipeline and with MIGEC on one naive CD8 sample. The repertoires were searched for about 7,000 CMV-associated CDR3 sequences that had been compiled from VDJdb and a published dataset. TCRdb reran the public reads through fastp at Q25 and MiXCR, keeping productive beta chains. Under each unique CDR3 protein, matching rows form one entry showing the most common genes and DNA. Clone size and V and J calls follow TCRdb, not the original study. Present in this sample are over 100,000 distinct CDR3 sequences, 35% to 40% of which were seen just once. 0.9% of the sample rests with the top ten.

Unmatched junction bases come to 11, with V trimmed by 6 bases and J by 7 bases. Taken from the germline V gene (reference sequence), the CDR1 and CDR2 loops are DFQATT and SNEGSKA. Its CDR3 holds 16 amino acids, cysteine through phenylalanine. CDR3 DNA only is kept here, 48 bases in frame from base 1. The sequence links TRBV20-1 to TRBJ2-1; 14 middle bases align to TRBD2. This receptor was identified in a human donor in good health. The material sequenced was central memory CD4+ T cells from blood. In light of the paper, this sample's cell subset or site label describes: central memory, CD45RA- CD27+. The CDR3 is CSAEAAGTSGSNEQFF. DNA sequence: TGCAGTGCCGAAGCCGCCGGGACTAGCGGGAGTAATGAGCAGTTCTTC.